Sequencing of this TCR beta chain was carried out in a study of tumor and adjacent non-tumor tissue in lung cancer (dated by TCRdb to 2016 to 2018). With regard to the full study: The cohort included about a dozen adenocarcinoma, a couple of squamous cell carcinoma and 1 small cell lung cancer patients. Ages among the roughly 15 patients ranged from about 30 to 85 years, there were approximately 10 men and 5 women, and disease was at TNM stage I to III. A total of about 130 million productive TCRbeta reads were generated by sequencing, corresponding to an average of approximately 4.5 million reads per sample. The study compared bulk TCRbeta repertoires from lung tumor tissue and matched distant non-tumor lung tissue of some 14 lung cancer patients. A few dozen paired specimens, one tumor and one normal lung sample per patient, were profiled by TCRbeta CDR3 sequencing. Results and caveats for the whole study, not just this receptor: Significantly higher TCR diversity was found in younger patients, and higher tumor TCR diversity was associated with shorter overall and disease-free survival. Tumor tissue showed significantly higher TCR diversity (inverse Simpson) than normal lung tissue, at around 450 vs 150 (P = 0.0075, Mann-Whitney U test). With only about 14 patients in the cohort, the authors noted that larger samples and more detailed clinical data are needed. Neither the sequencing platform nor unique molecular identifiers are named or mentioned anywhere in the methods. Because peripheral blood was not sequenced, the blood TCRbeta repertoires of the lung cancer patients in the study went unexamined. The top 100 clones made up a significantly larger cumulative share of the repertoire in normal lung than in tumor tissue.

The CDR3 sequence holds 16 residues, the cysteine and phenylalanine included. The sequence is cut down to CDR3 DNA, 48 bases in frame from base 1. The germline V gene sets CDR1 to SQVTM and CDR2 to ANQGSEA. The library was prepared using multiplex PCR. Instrument used: Illumina HiSeq 2500. TCRbeta libraries were built by three rounds of nested PCR using primers (Table S4), following protocols modified from ARM-PCR. Before sequencing, PCR products of 200-500 bp were excised from the gel and purified with the QIAquick gel extraction kit. The source study handled its data this way. Trimmomatic was used to clean the reads, FLASH was used to merge the reads into complete CDR3 sequences, and MiTCR was used to assign the reads to V(D)J germline segments. Clonal diversity was computed as the inverse Simpson's index with VDJtools. In-frame sequences lacking a premature stop codon were counted as productive reads. In-frame beta chains were kept once TCRdb had trimmed the public reads at Q25 with fastp and called clones with MiXCR. Identical CDR3 protein sequences are pooled into one entry, listed with their most common genes and DNA. These V and J calls derive from TCRdb rather than the authors' analysis. The sample has about 48,000 distinct CDR3 sequences on record, about two thirds of them singletons. Of the sample, around 28% falls within the top ten clones.

RNA was extracted from bulk unsorted tissue and checked for quality with a NanoDrop ND-1000 and an Agilent 2100. Distant non-tumor tissue taken more than 3 cm from the tumor edge was used as the normal lung sample. All donors had newly diagnosed lung cancer, had not received prior chemotherapy, and were admitted for thoracic surgery in China between August and November 2014. Patients who had received previous radiotherapy or chemotherapy, or who had another concurrent cancer, were excluded from the study. Pieces of surgical tissue measuring roughly 1-2.2 cm3 were kept in RNAlater solution and stored at -80 degrees C until use. In the case of this clonotype: Its antigen is not yet known. Germline and junction disagree at one end, which may indicate a read error.

The rearrangement joined TRBV29-1 to TRBJ2-2; TRBD1 matches 10 bases in the middle. Sequencing was done on a sample of distant non-tumor lung tissue. This sequence originates from a woman in her 70s with non-small cell lung cancer. The CDR3 protein: CSTLTAPGQGSEEPFF. The nucleotide sequence is TGCAGCACACTGACAGCCCCGGGACAGGGGTCCGAGGAGCCGTTTTTT.